This is a list of T cell receptor beta chains from one sample in a study of response to subunit inactivated influenza vaccine. A single record per CDR3 protein comes from TCRdb applying MiXCR to the RT-PCR reads. The table lists roughly 630,000 distinct CDR3 sequences, 11% to 15% of them singletons. This sample comprised PBMCs from blood, obtained around 15 days before vaccination. The receptor set was obtained from a man in his fifties who received an inactivated influenza vaccine. Each CDR3 is given with its conserved first and last residue. The D gene is left open where the match is weak. For some rows the clone size is stated as once, few or many, or as a class when expanded; others skip it.

V gene	clone size	D gene	J gene	CDR3 DNA	CDR3 protein
TRBV28	many	-	TRBJ1-1	TGTGCCAGCAGTCGGCTATCAGAAGCTTTCTTT	CASSRLSEAFF
TRBV28	many	TRBD1	TRBJ2-3	TGTGCCAGCAGCCAAGGGACAGACACAGATACGCAGTATTTT	CASSQGTDTDTQYF
TRBV15	many	TRBD2	TRBJ2-3	TGTGCCACCAGCACGAGACTAGCGGGAGAAGATACGCAGTATTTT	CATSTRLAGEDTQYF
TRBV29-1	-	TRBD1	TRBJ1-2	TGCAGCGTTTACCCTGACAGGGAGGATGGCTACACCTTC	CSVYPDREDGYTF
TRBV9	few	TRBD2	TRBJ2-1	TGTGCCAGCAGCGTAGGGTGGACAGCGGGAGGTTCCAATGAGCAGTTCTTC	CASSVGWTAGGSNEQFF
TRBV29-1	many	-	TRBJ2-3	TGCAGCGCAGGGACTGCCGGGGGCACAGATACGCAGTATTTT	CSAGTAGGTDTQYF
TRBV5-1	many	-	TRBJ1-1	TGCGCCAGCAGCTTGGCCCGGCAGGCGAACACTGAAGCTTTCTTT	CASSLARQANTEAFF
TRBV7-8	-	-	TRBJ2-2	TGTGCCAGCAGCTTAGCCGATATTCTCACCGGGGAGCTGTTTTTT	CASSLADILTGELFF
TRBV10-3	few	TRBD2	TRBJ2-2	TGTGCCATCAGTGTAGCGGGCACCGGGGAGCTGTTTTTT	CAISVAGTGELFF
TRBV12-3/TRBV12-4	-	TRBD2	TRBJ2-1	TGTGCCAGCACCCTAGCGGCAAATGAGCAGTTCTTC	CASTLAANEQFF
TRBV4-3	few	TRBD2	TRBJ2-1	TGCGCCAGCAGCCAAGATATTGGCGGGAGTCCAAAGTTGGAGCAGTTCTTC	CASSQDIGGSPKLEQFF
TRBV7-3	many	TRBD2	TRBJ2-3	TGTGCCAGCAGCTTAATCGCTAGCGGAACAGATAGGCAGTATTTT	CASSLIASGTDRQYF
TRBV30	few	-	TRBJ2-1	TGTGCCTGGAGTATGGGATATTCCTACAATGAGCAGTTCTTC	CAWSMGYSYNEQFF
TRBV12-3/TRBV12-4	few	TRBD2	TRBJ2-7	TGTGCCAGCAGTTTCGGGACTAGTCGCGAGCAGTACTTC	CASSFGTSREQYF
TRBV20-1	many	TRBD2	TRBJ2-5	TGCAGTGCTAGAGATTCAACTAGCGGAAAAGAGACCCAGTACTTC	CSARDSTSGKETQYF